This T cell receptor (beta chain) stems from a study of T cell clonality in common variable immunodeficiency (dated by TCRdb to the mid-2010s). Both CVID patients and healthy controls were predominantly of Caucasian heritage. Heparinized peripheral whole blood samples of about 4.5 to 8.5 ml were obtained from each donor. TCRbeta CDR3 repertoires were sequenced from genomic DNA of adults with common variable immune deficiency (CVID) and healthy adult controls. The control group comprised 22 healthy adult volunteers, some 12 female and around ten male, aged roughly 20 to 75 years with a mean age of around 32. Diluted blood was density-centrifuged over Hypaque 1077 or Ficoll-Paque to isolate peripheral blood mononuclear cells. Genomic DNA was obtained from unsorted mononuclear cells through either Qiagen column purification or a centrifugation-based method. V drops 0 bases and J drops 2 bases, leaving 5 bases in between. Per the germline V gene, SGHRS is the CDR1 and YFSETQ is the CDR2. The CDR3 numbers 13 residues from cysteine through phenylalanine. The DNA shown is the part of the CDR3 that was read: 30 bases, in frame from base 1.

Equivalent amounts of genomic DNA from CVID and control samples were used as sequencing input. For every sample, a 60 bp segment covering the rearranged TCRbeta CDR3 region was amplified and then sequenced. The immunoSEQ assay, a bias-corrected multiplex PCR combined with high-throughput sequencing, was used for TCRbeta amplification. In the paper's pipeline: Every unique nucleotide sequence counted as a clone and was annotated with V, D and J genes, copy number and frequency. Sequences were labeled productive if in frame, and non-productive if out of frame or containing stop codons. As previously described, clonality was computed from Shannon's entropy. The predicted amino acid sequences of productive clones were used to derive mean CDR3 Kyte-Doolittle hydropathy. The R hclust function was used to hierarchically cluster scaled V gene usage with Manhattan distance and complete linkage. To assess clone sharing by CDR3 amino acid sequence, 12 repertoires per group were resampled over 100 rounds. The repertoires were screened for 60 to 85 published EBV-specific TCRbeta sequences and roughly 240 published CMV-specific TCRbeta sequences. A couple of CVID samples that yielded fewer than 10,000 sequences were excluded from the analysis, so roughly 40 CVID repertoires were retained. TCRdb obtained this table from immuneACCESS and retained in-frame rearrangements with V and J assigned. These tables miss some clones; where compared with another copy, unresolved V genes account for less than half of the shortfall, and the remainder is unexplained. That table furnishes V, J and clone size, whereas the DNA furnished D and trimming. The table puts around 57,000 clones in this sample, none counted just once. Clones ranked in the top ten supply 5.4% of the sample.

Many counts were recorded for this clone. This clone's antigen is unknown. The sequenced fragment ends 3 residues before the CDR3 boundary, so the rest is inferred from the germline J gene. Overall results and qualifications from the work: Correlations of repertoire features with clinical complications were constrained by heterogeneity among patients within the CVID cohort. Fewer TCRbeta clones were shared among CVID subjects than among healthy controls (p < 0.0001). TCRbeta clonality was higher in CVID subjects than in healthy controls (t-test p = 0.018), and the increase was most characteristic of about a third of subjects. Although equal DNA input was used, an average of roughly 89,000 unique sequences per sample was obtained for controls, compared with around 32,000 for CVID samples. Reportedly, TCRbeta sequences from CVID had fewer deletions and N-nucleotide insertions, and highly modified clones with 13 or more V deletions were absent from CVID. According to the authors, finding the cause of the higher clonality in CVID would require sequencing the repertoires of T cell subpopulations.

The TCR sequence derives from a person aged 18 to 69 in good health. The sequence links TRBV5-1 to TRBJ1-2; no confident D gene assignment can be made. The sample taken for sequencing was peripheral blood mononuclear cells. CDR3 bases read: TGCGCCAGCAGCTTGGACATAAACTATGGC. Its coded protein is CASSLDINYG. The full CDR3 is CASSLDINYGYTF.